This T cell receptor beta chain was retrieved from a study of blood T cell repertoires in COVID-19. In the study overall: COVID-19 samples from acute and convalescent phases originated in the United States, Italy and Spain.

Source study methods: It was from reference gene primer amplification that nucleated cell counts were estimated. This table comes from immunoSEQ multiplex PCR, and its TCRdb copy is limited to in-frame clones, with some not included. The V and J calls and clone size are taken from that table; D and trimming were inferred from the DNA. Among fewer than 150,000 clones listed, 85% were seen once. Germline CDR1 reads SGHNT; CDR2 reads YYREEE (reference sequence). Trimming removed 4 bases from V and 12 bases from J; junction bases left unmatched: 9. The CDR3 contains 14 residues. The chain is built from TRBV5-4 and TRBJ2-1; 11 nucleotides align to TRBD2. This TCR came from a human donor in a cohort sampled during active COVID-19. Sequenced input: peripheral blood. CDR3 amino acids: CASSKLAGDFGQFF. In nucleotides, the CDR3 is TGTGCCAGCAGCAAACTAGCGGGGGATTTTGGGCAGTTCTTC.